This is a list of T cell receptor beta chains from one sample in a study of T cells in Graves' hyperthyroidism and ophthalmopathy. TCRdb passed the multiplex PCR reads through MiXCR, listing each CDR3 protein once. The sample carries 650,000 to 700,000 distinct CDR3 sequences, approximately 15% recorded once. The sample taken for sequencing was blood. Receptors originate from a man aged 50 or older with Graves' hyperthyroidism. CDR3s include the opening cysteine and the closing phenylalanine or tryptophan. Each record gives: D gene, CDR3 length, V gene, clone size, J gene, CDR3 DNA, CDR3 protein. A D gene is named only where the DNA matches it firmly. Part of the rows lack a size; the others show once, few, many or a class for expanded clones.

>TRBD1|13|TRBV20-1|.|TRBJ1-1
TGCAGTGCTGGGGACAGCGGGAACACTGAAGCTTTCTTT
CSAGDSGNTEAFF
>.|15|TRBV6-5|few|TRBJ1-1
TGTGCCAGCAGTTACGCGGACGGGGGAGGCACTGAAGCTTTCTTT
CASSYADGGGTEAFF
>TRBD2|14|TRBV20-1|many|TRBJ2-1
TGCAGTGCTGCTCGGAGCGGGAGGTTGAATGAGCAGTTCTTC
CSAARSGRLNEQFF
>TRBD1|17|TRBV11-3|many|TRBJ2-2
TGTGCCAGCAGCCGCAACATCGGGACAGGGGGCACCGGGGAGCTGTTTTTT
CASSRNIGTGGTGELFF
>TRBD2|20|TRBV28|.|TRBJ2-4
TGTGCCAGCAGTTCTGCCGGGACTAGCGTTTCTCGGCCGGCCAAAAACATTCAGTACTTC
CASSSAGTSVSRPAKNIQYF
>TRBD1|14|TRBV19|many|TRBJ1-5
TGTGCCAGCAGCACACAGGGGCCCAATCAGCCCCAGCATTTT
CASSTQGPNQPQHF
>.|12|TRBV6-2/TRBV6-3|.|TRBJ2-2
TGTGCCAGCAGTAAGGGAACCGGGGAGCTGTTTTTT
CASSKGTGELFF
>.|13|TRBV19|few|TRBJ1-5
TGTGCCAGTAGTGGGACAAAGGGTCAGCCCCAGCATTTT
CASSGTKGQPQHF
>.|17|TRBV28|.|TRBJ1-5
TGTGCCAGCAGTTTACACCGGACAATTTCTAGCAATCAGCCCCAGCATTTT
CASSLHRTISSNQPQHF
>.|13|TRBV28|few|TRBJ1-1
TGTGCCAGCAATATGGTCCTGAACACTGAAGCTTTCTTT
CASNMVLNTEAFF
>TRBD2|18|TRBV7-3|.|TRBJ2-3
TGTGCCAGCAGCTTATCGGCGGGAGGGCCAATAACTGGAGATACGCAGTATTTT
CASSLSAGGPITGDTQYF
>.|13|TRBV19|few|TRBJ2-5
TGTGCCAGTAGTTGGGGCAGACAAGAGACCCAGTACTTC
CASSWGRQETQYF
>.|14|TRBV18|many|TRBJ2-5
TGTGCCAGCTCACCGGACCCGAACCAAGAGACCCAGTACTTC
CASSPDPNQETQYF
>.|16|TRBV14|few|TRBJ1-1
TGTGCCAGCAGCCAAGCGGGGGGTGGTGGAATCGCTGAAGCTTTCTTT
CASSQAGGGGIAEAFF
>.|15|TRBV7-2|many|TRBJ1-5
TGTGCCAGCAGCTTCAGACAGCCCGTCCTAGGGCCCCAGCATTTT
CASSFRQPVLGPQHF
>.|16|TRBV11-3|.|TRBJ2-7
TGTGCCAGCAGCTTACTAACGGGAGAAGGGTACTACGAGCAGTACTTC
CASSLLTGEGYYEQYF
>.|13|TRBV6-2/TRBV6-3|many|TRBJ2-5
TGTGCCAGCAGGTCGAGCGGCCAAGAGACCCAGTACTTC
CASRSSGQETQYF
>TRBD2|15|TRBV19|few|TRBJ2-1
TGTGCCAGTAGTACAGGACTAGGCTCCTACAATGAGCAGTTCTTC
CASSTGLGSYNEQFF
>.|17|TRBV6-2/TRBV6-3|.|TRBJ2-4
TGTGCCAGCAGTTACAGAGGTCGAAGGGACGCCAAAAACATTCAGTACTTC
CASSYRGRRDAKNIQYF
>.|13|TRBV5-1|.|TRBJ2-5
TGCGCCAGCAGCTCCCTGATGGGGGAGACCCAGTACTTC
CASSSLMGETQYF
>.|18|TRBV12-5|many|TRBJ2-3
TGTGCTAGTGGTTTGCTAATACCGGGACAATCTAGCACAGATACGCAGTATTTT
CASGLLIPGQSSTDTQYF
>.|17|TRBV2|many|TRBJ2-3
TGTGCCAGCATTCAAATGGTTCACTCGACTAGCACAGATACGCAGTATTTT
CASIQMVHSTSTDTQYF
>TRBD1|17|TRBV6-5|.|TRBJ1-5
TGTGCCAGCAGTTACCCCAGGGGGGAAAATAGCAATCAGCCCCAGCATTTT
CASSYPRGENSNQPQHF
>TRBD1|14|TRBV10-2|many|TRBJ2-7
TGCGCCAGCTTGGAGGACAGGTCTGCCTACGAGCAGTACTTC
CASLEDRSAYEQYF
>.|13|TRBV27|.|TRBJ1-6
TGTGCCAGCAGTCCCAGGGGCAATTCACCCCTCCACTTT
CASSPRGNSPLHF
>.|14|TRBV11-2|few|TRBJ2-1
TGTGCCAGCAGCCCCCTGACTAGTGTAGATGAGCAGTTCTTC
CASSPLTSVDEQFF
>.|14|TRBV28|few|TRBJ1-5
TGTGCCAGCAGTAAGACATGGGAGAATCAGCCCCAGCATTTT
CASSKTWENQPQHF
>.|13|TRBV3-1|many|TRBJ1-1
TGTGCCAGCAGCGGCCGGGGCCCGTATGTTGCTTTCTTT
CASSGRGPYVAFF
>TRBD2|14|TRBV7-2|many|TRBJ2-7
TGTGCCAGCAGCTTATCGACGGGACTAGACGAGCAGTACTTC
CASSLSTGLDEQYF
>TRBD1|14|TRBV5-1|many|TRBJ2-5
TGCGCCAGCAGCTCGGGACAGGGAGGAGAGACCCAGTACTTC
CASSSGQGGETQYF
>TRBD1|14|TRBV2|many|TRBJ1-1
TGTGCCAGCAGCTACAGGGGGAGAAACACTGAAGCTTTCTTT
CASSYRGRNTEAFF
>TRBD2|16|TRBV19|few|TRBJ2-1
TGTGCCAGTAGTCTAGCCGGGACTAGCGGAGACAATGAGCAGTTCTTC
CASSLAGTSGDNEQFF
>TRBD1|14|TRBV3-1|many|TRBJ2-5
TGTGCCAGCAGCCGGGGACAGCAACAAGAGACCCAGTACTTC
CASSRGQQQETQYF
>.|13|TRBV2|many|TRBJ2-1
TGTGCCAGCAGTGAAGGGACTAAGGGTGAGCAGTTCTTC
CASSEGTKGEQFF
>TRBD2|12|TRBV6-2/TRBV6-3|many|TRBJ2-5
TGTGCCAGCAGTAGCGGGAGTGAGACCCAGTACTTC
CASSSGSETQYF
>.|14|TRBV7-2|many|TRBJ2-1
TGTGCCAGCGTCTATGGGCAGGCCTACAATGAGCAGTTCTTC
CASVYGQAYNEQFF
>.|16|TRBV29-1|once|TRBJ2-1
TGCAGCGTTAAAACCGGTGCGGGACGCTCCTACAATGAGCAGTTCTTC
CSVKTGAGRSYNEQFF
>TRBD2|20|TRBV15|.|TRBJ2-3
TGTGCCACCAGCAGAGATGGGGGACTAGCGGGTATGATTAGCACAGATACGCAGTATTTT
CATSRDGGLAGMISTDTQYF
>.|13|TRBV7-2|.|TRBJ2-4
TGTGCCAGCAGCTTAGCCAGGGATGACATTCAGTACTTC
CASSLARDDIQYF
>.|13|TRBV6-1|few|TRBJ2-7
TGTGCCAGCAGTATCTCGGGGGGCTGGGAGCAGTACTTC
CASSISGGWEQYF
>TRBD1|15|TRBV7-2|many|TRBJ2-1
TGTGCCAGCAGCTTAGTCGGACAGGGGTACAATGAGCAGTTCTTC
CASSLVGQGYNEQFF
>TRBD2|15|TRBV7-2|many|TRBJ2-5
TGTGCCAGCAGCCAAGGACTAGCGGGAGGAGAGACCCAGTACTTC
CASSQGLAGGETQYF
>.|12|TRBV2|many|TRBJ2-5
TGTGCCAGCAGTGAAGTACGTGAGACCCAGTACTTC
CASSEVRETQYF
>.|16|TRBV28|.|TRBJ1-5
TGTGCCAGCAGTTCAGAGGCAGGGGTAGGTAATCAGCCCCAGCATTTT
CASSSEAGVGNQPQHF
>.|14|TRBV30|few|TRBJ2-2
TGTGCCTGGAGAGCAGGAGTTAACACCGGGGAGCTGTTTTTT
CAWRAGVNTGELFF
>.|16|TRBV7-2|.|TRBJ2-3
TGTGCCAGCAGCCTCATGGGGGGGGCTAGCACAGATACGCGGTATTTT
CASSLMGGASTDTRYF
>.|17|TRBV11-2|.|TRBJ2-1
TGTGCCAGCAGCCCGAGGGCGGGCCACGGGGTTACAAATGAGCACTTCTTC
CASSPRAGHGVTNEHFF
>.|14|TRBV14|few|TRBJ1-2
TGTGCCAGCAGCCTAGAGGCCGTTAACTATGGCTACACCTTC
CASSLEAVNYGYTF
>.|15|TRBV7-8|many|TRBJ1-5
TGTGCCAGCAGCTTAGTGAGGATAGGGGACCAGCCCCAGCATTTT
CASSLVRIGDQPQHF